These T cell receptor beta chains were read from a single sample in a study of shared clonotypes between healthy human individuals. Sequencing was performed with immunoSEQ multiplex PCR; in TCRdb, only in-frame clones are kept and a portion is missing. The repertoire holds 1.6 million or so clones, with approximately 98.5% as singletons. Sequencing was carried out using naive CD4+ T cells sorted from blood. The receptors stem from a man aged 30 to 45 in good health. CDR3s include the opening cysteine and the closing phenylalanine or tryptophan. The D gene is left open where the match is weak. The size of a clone is reported for some rows only, either as once, few or many, or as a class for expanded clones.

d_call: .
j_call: TRBJ2-7
v_call: TRBV5-1
clone_size: .
cdr3_aa: CASSLAEEEQYF
cdr3_nt: TGCGCCAGCAGCTTGGCCGAAGAAGAGCAGTACTTC

d_call: TRBD1
j_call: TRBJ2-2
v_call: TRBV6-5
clone_size: .
cdr3_aa: CASGQGNTGELFF
cdr3_nt: TGTGCCAGCGGACAGGGGAACACCGGGGAGCTGTTTTTT

d_call: .
j_call: TRBJ2-3
v_call: TRBV5-4
clone_size: .
cdr3_aa: CASSRPLSTQYF
cdr3_nt: TGTGCCAGCAGCCGACCCCTCTCTACGCAGTATTTT

d_call: .
j_call: TRBJ1-1
v_call: TRBV6-6
clone_size: .
cdr3_aa: CASRRKNLNTEAFF
cdr3_nt: TGTGCCAGCAGGAGAAAAAATCTGAACACTGAAGCTTTCTTT

d_call: TRBD2
j_call: TRBJ2-5
v_call: TRBV9
clone_size: .
cdr3_aa: CASSGSGRGETQYF
cdr3_nt: TGTGCCAGCAGCGGAAGCGGGAGGGGTGAGACCCAGTACTTC

d_call: .
j_call: TRBJ1-1
v_call: TRBV2
clone_size: .
cdr3_aa: CASSTPGVFSQNPEAFF
cdr3_nt: TGTGCCAGCAGTACTCCAGGGGTGTTCTCTCAGAACCCTGAAGCTTTCTTT

d_call: TRBD1
j_call: TRBJ2-2
v_call: TRBV15
clone_size: .
cdr3_aa: CATSRSGTGGKRATGELFF
cdr3_nt: TGTGCCACCAGCAGATCCGGGACAGGGGGGAAAAGAGCCACCGGGGAGCTGTTTTTT

d_call: TRBD1
j_call: TRBJ2-5
v_call: TRBV5-1
clone_size: .
cdr3_aa: CASSRGTGGMETQYF
cdr3_nt: TGCGCCAGCAGCCGGGGGACAGGGGGCATGGAGACCCAGTACTTC

d_call: .
j_call: TRBJ2-1
v_call: TRBV9
clone_size: .
cdr3_aa: CASSVAKTVDWYNEQFF
cdr3_nt: TGTGCCAGCAGCGTAGCTAAGACGGTGGATTGGTACAATGAGCAGTTCTTC

d_call: TRBD1
j_call: TRBJ2-6
v_call: TRBV5-1
clone_size: once
cdr3_aa: CASSSYRGQGTGANVLTF
cdr3_nt: TGCGCCAGCAGCTCCTATAGGGGACAGGGAACGGGGGCCAACGTCCTGACTTTC

d_call: TRBD2
j_call: TRBJ2-7
v_call: TRBV9
clone_size: .
cdr3_aa: CASSVASASGAATYEQYF
cdr3_nt: TGTGCCAGCAGCGTAGCATCGGCTAGCGGGGCCGCCACCTACGAGCAGTACTTC

d_call: TRBD2
j_call: TRBJ2-1
v_call: TRBV11-2
clone_size: .
cdr3_aa: CASSLPATSGRTNEQFF
cdr3_nt: TGTGCCAGCAGCTTACCCGCTACTAGCGGGAGAACGAATGAGCAGTTCTTC

d_call: TRBD1
j_call: TRBJ1-4
v_call: TRBV7-2
clone_size: .
cdr3_aa: CASSLVGTGGEKLFF
cdr3_nt: TGTGCCAGCAGCTTAGTGGGGACAGGAGGGGAAAAACTGTTTTTT

d_call: .
j_call: TRBJ2-2
v_call: TRBV7-3
clone_size: .
cdr3_aa: CASSKGYTGELFF
cdr3_nt: TGTGCCAGCAGCAAGGGATACACCGGGGAGCTGTTTTTT

d_call: .
j_call: TRBJ2-7
v_call: TRBV6-6
clone_size: .
cdr3_aa: CAGWSSYEQYF
cdr3_nt: TGTGCAGGTTGGAGCTCCTACGAGCAGTACTTC

d_call: TRBD2
j_call: TRBJ2-1
v_call: TRBV18
clone_size: .
cdr3_aa: CASSPPGLAGQFF
cdr3_nt: TGTGCCAGCTCACCACCGGGGCTAGCGGGACAGTTCTTC

d_call: .
j_call: TRBJ2-7
v_call: TRBV5-1
clone_size: .
cdr3_aa: CASRADPGTPRSEQYF
cdr3_nt: TGCGCCAGCAGGGCTGACCCCGGGACTCCAAGGAGCGAGCAGTACTTC

d_call: TRBD1
j_call: TRBJ1-2
v_call: TRBV2
clone_size: .
cdr3_aa: CAGSSTGDGYTF
cdr3_nt: TGTGCCGGTTCTTCGACAGGGGATGGCTACACCTTC

d_call: .
j_call: TRBJ2-7
v_call: TRBV11-3
clone_size: .
cdr3_aa: CASSQGRRGEQYF
cdr3_nt: TGTGCCAGCTCTCAAGGGAGAAGGGGCGAGCAGTACTTC

d_call: TRBD2
j_call: TRBJ2-1
v_call: TRBV28
clone_size: .
cdr3_aa: CASSSSGPSYNEQFF
cdr3_nt: TGTGCCAGCAGTTCTAGCGGGCCCTCCTACAATGAGCAGTTCTTC

d_call: .
j_call: TRBJ1-5
v_call: TRBV18
clone_size: .
cdr3_aa: CASSSQDSNQPQHF
cdr3_nt: TGTGCCAGCTCATCCCAGGACAGCAATCAGCCCCAGCATTTT

d_call: .
j_call: TRBJ2-3
v_call: TRBV7-6
clone_size: .
cdr3_aa: CASSPHDSGDTQYF
cdr3_nt: TGTGCCAGCAGCCCTCACGATAGCGGAGATACGCAGTATTTT

d_call: TRBD2
j_call: TRBJ2-3
v_call: TRBV18
clone_size: .
cdr3_aa: CASSPTSGRTDTQYF
cdr3_nt: TGTGCCAGCTCACCAACTAGCGGGAGGACAGATACGCAGTATTTT

d_call: TRBD1
j_call: TRBJ2-7
v_call: TRBV10-3
clone_size: .
cdr3_aa: CAISTGQGATAYEQYF
cdr3_nt: TGTGCCATCAGTACGGGACAGGGGGCTACGGCCTACGAGCAGTACTTC

d_call: .
j_call: TRBJ2-6
v_call: TRBV5-8
clone_size: .
cdr3_aa: CASRKRESGANVLTF
cdr3_nt: TGTGCCAGCCGGAAGAGAGAATCTGGGGCCAACGTCCTGACTTTC

d_call: .
j_call: TRBJ2-2
v_call: TRBV27
clone_size: .
cdr3_aa: CASSFFGFSLGRTGELFF
cdr3_nt: TGTGCCAGCAGTTTTTTTGGGTTCTCGTTAGGGAGAACCGGGGAGCTGTTTTTT

d_call: .
j_call: TRBJ1-1
v_call: TRBV5-4
clone_size: .
cdr3_aa: CASSSRGSTEAFF
cdr3_nt: TGTGCCAGCAGCTCCAGGGGAAGCACTGAAGCTTTCTTT

d_call: TRBD1
j_call: TRBJ1-5
v_call: TRBV6-5
clone_size: .
cdr3_aa: CASKAGQRNQPQHF
cdr3_nt: TGTGCCAGCAAGGCGGGACAGCGGAATCAGCCCCAGCATTTT

d_call: TRBD2
j_call: TRBJ2-7
v_call: TRBV10-3
clone_size: .
cdr3_aa: CAISDEREVSHEQYF
cdr3_nt: TGTGCCATCAGTGATGAGCGGGAGGTTTCCCACGAGCAGTACTTC

d_call: .
j_call: TRBJ1-5
v_call: TRBV6-1
clone_size: few
cdr3_aa: CASSEAGANEQPQHF
cdr3_nt: TGTGCCAGCAGTGAAGCAGGGGCGAACGAACAGCCCCAGCATTTT

d_call: TRBD2
j_call: TRBJ2-3
v_call: TRBV18
clone_size: .
cdr3_aa: CASSTRSGDSTDTQYF
cdr3_nt: TGTGCCAGCTCAACGCGAAGCGGGGATAGCACAGATACGCAGTATTTT

d_call: TRBD1
j_call: TRBJ2-2
v_call: TRBV2
clone_size: .
cdr3_aa: CASSVSGGDANTGELFF
cdr3_nt: TGTGCCAGCAGTGTATCAGGGGGCGACGCGAACACCGGGGAGCTGTTTTTT

d_call: .
j_call: TRBJ2-1
v_call: TRBV21-1
clone_size: .
cdr3_aa: CASSKVRVGVLSYEQFF
cdr3_nt: TGTGCCAGCAGCAAAGTTAGGGTCGGGGTCCTGTCATATGAGCAGTTCTTC